This entry describes one T cell receptor (beta chain). V was shortened by 1 base and J by 4 bases, with 8 bases between the two germline ends. The germline gives CDR1 MNHNS, CDR2 SASEGT. CDR3 length: 15 amino acids. This sample was included in a study of shared clonotypes between healthy human individuals. From CD4+ cells came CD45RA+ naive and CD45RA-negative memory subsets. Clones were read by immunoSEQ multiplex PCR, and TCRdb kept only the in-frame ones, dropping some. The sample carries 2.3 million or so clones, over 85% recorded once. The rearrangement links TRBV6-1 to TRBJ2-6; D not certain. The sequenced sample was naive CD4+ T cells from PBMCs. Subset denoted: CD45RA+ positively selected. The TCR was taken from a man between 18 and 35 years old in good health. Some clones in this sample may be carry-over from other donors' samples. The CDR3 sequence: CASSEGAAGANVLTF. The CDR3 DNA is TGTGCCAGCAGTGAAGGGGCGGCCGGGGCCAACGTCCTGACTTTC.